The clone carrying this T cell receptor (beta chain) has at least ten counts. What it binds is unknown. For the second PCR, which ran for roughly 6 to 12 cycles, a sample-barcoded 5' primer and a J-beta primer mix were used. Unique molecular identifiers of 12 random nucleotides labeled each cDNA. TCRdb reprocessed the 5' RACE reads via MiXCR and lists one record per CDR3 protein. The repertoire consists of around 1,800,000 distinct CDR3 sequences, with roughly two fifths occurring once and the leading ten covering 20% to 25%. These data belong to a study of blood T cells in healthy people across ages. General study points: Age brought a roughly linear fall in TCR beta diversity measured per million T cells.

Per sample, a minimum of 6.5 million PBMCs were isolated. Sequenced input: blood. The TCR sequence derives from a human donor in good health.

This CDR3 reads CASSVGGTQETQYF. DNA of the CDR3: TGTGCCAGCAGCGTAGGGGGGACTCAAGAGACCCAGTACTTC. The V call is TRBV9, the J call TRBJ2-5; perhaps TRBD2 as D (6 bases). The CDR3 has 14 amino acids. The germline V and J ends were trimmed by 0 bases and 2 bases, with 8 bases remaining between them. Germline assignment: CDR1 SGDLS and CDR2 YYNGEE.